This note documents a single T cell receptor (beta chain) sequence. Its antigen is currently unknown. The CDR3 has 14 residues. Trimming took off 3 bases at V and 6 bases at J, with 16 bases between the two ends. Looked up from germline, CDR1 is SGHRS and CDR2 is YFSETQ. This entry comes from a study of cytomegalovirus exposure and HLA in healthy donors. Looking at the study overall: Within the Caucasian-associated ancestry cluster were around 81% of the 300 to 450 genotyped donors. Study-wide results and caveats: Rarity characterized most TCR sequences, yet some public TCRs appeared in many donors. According to the study, about 180 TCR beta chains were cytomegalovirus-associated.

The PCR made use of 60 Vbeta and 13 Jbeta primers. Clones were read by immunoSEQ multiplex PCR, and TCRdb kept only the in-frame ones, dropping some. Recorded for this sample: about 150,000 clones. Sequencing input: PBMCs. The gene calls are TRBV5-1 and TRBJ2-7; D is unresolved. The sequence derives from a woman aged 45-59 years in good health and CMV-seronegative. CDR3 sequence: CASSSERLRGEQYF. The DNA for the CDR3 is TGCGCCAGCAGCTCGGAGAGACTCCGCGGCGAGCAGTACTTC.